This T cell receptor (beta chain) derives from a study of blood T cell repertoires in COVID-19. Overall study context: Sources were T cells, B-cell-depleted T cells, or PBMCs; the material itself was cDNA or gDNA.

Participants came from fewer than 25 US areas, aged about 18 to 90 years. Study processing details: Quantification of nucleated cells was approximated via reference gene primer amplification. TCRdb's table, derived via immunoSEQ multiplex PCR, lists solely in-frame clones and lacks some. The V and J calls and clone size are taken from that table; D and trimming were inferred from the DNA. The table shows about 400,000 clones, with roughly 90% occurring only once. This clonotype was sampled from a middle-aged woman with acute COVID-19. The sample was PBMCs or T cells enriched from blood (not recorded which).

The CDR3 here is CASSISGGPPTSTDTQYF. The CDR3 DNA follows: TGCGCCAGCAGTATCAGCGGGGGGCCCCCAACTAGCACAGATACGCAGTATTTT. This chain connects TRBV5-1 to TRBJ2-3; TRBD2 matches 9 bases. This CDR3 has 18 residues. Germline CDR1 is SGHRS and CDR2 is YFSETQ. V dropped 5 bases and J dropped 0; count of bases not matched to a gene: 13. The whole variable domain, filled in from reference TRBV5-1 and TRBJ2-3, reads KAGVTQTPRYLIKTRGQQVTLSCSPISGHRSVSWYQQTPGQGLQFLFEYFSETQRNKGNFPGRFSGRQFSNSRSEMNVSTLELGDSALYLCASSISGGPPTSTDTQYFGPGTRLTVL.